This TCR beta chain was retrieved from a study of T cells in Graves' hyperthyroidism and ophthalmopathy. Study at large: The blood sample was taken at first diagnosis, before treatment began.

There are 15 residues in the CDR3. Per germline, CDR1 LNHDA and CDR2 SQIVND (reference sequence). Trimming left V 4 bases short and J 0 bases short, with 12 bases between. Comments on this clonotype: Its cognate antigen is unknown.

What was amplified from RNA transcripts were TCR beta CDR3 regions. The primer set for the first-round RT-PCR of the TCR CDR3 was HTBI. TCRdb independently ran MiXCR on the multiplex PCR reads; one entry per CDR3 protein. The sample has about 290,000 distinct CDR3 sequences, around 17% seen once. Overall study results and limits: The majority of expanded thyroid clonotypes above 0.001 also appeared in blood.

The genes are TRBV19 and TRBJ1-2; D unresolved. This receptor was identified in a man aged 25-40 years with Graves' hyperthyroidism. Sequencing was done on a sample of blood. The CDR3 sequence is CASSTGRAANYGYTF. The CDR3 nucleotides are TGTGCCAGTAGTACCGGACGGGCCGCTAACTATGGCTACACCTTC.